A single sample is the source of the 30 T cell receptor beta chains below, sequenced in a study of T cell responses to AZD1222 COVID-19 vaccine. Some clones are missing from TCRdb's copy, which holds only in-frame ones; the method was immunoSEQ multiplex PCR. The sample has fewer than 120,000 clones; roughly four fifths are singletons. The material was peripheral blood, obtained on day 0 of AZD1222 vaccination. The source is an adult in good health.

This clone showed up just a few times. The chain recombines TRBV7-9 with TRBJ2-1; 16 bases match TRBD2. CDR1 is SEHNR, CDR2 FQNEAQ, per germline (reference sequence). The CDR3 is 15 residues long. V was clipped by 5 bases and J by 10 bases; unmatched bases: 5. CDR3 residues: CASSPGTSGRGEQFF. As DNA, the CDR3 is TGTGCCAGCAGCCCCGGGACTAGCGGGAGGGGGGAGCAGTTCTTC.

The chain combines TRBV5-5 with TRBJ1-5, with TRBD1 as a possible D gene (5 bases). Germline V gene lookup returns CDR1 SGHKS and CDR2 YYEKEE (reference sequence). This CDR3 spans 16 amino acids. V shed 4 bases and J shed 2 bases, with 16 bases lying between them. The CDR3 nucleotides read TGTGCCAGCAGCCCGGAGACTACAGGCGGCAATCAGCCCCAGCATTTT. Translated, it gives CASSPETTGGNQPQHF.

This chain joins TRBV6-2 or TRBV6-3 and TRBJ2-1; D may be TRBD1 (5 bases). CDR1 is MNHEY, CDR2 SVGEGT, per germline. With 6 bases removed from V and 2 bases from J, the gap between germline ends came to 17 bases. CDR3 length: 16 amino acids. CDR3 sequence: CASSEASRGPYNEQFF. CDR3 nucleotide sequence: TGTGCCAGCAGCGAAGCGTCAAGGGGCCCCTACAATGAGCAGTTCTTC.

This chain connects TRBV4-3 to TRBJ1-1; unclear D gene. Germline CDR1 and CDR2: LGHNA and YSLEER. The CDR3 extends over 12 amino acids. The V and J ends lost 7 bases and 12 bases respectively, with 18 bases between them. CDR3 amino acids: CASMGYGQRTFF. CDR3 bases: TGCGCCAGCATGGGTTATGGGCAGCGGACTTTCTTT.

The CDR3 DNA reads as TGTGCCAGCTCACCCCCAGGCCGGAGTCACCAAGAGACCCAGTACTTC. Amino acid sequence: CASSPPGRSHQETQYF. The chain couples TRBV18 to TRBJ2-5; D gene uncertain. CDR3 length: 16 amino acids. Germline values: CDR1 KGHSH, CDR2 LQKENI. The ends were cut back, 3 bases at V and 0 bases at J, with 14 bases in the middle. The variable domain in full, completed from reference TRBV18 and TRBJ2-5, reads NAGVMQNPRHLVRRRGQEARLRCSPMKGHSHVYWYRQLPEEGLKFMVYLQKENIIDESGMPKERFSAEFPKEGPSILRIQQVVRGDSAAYFCASSPPGRSHQETQYFGPGTRLLVL.

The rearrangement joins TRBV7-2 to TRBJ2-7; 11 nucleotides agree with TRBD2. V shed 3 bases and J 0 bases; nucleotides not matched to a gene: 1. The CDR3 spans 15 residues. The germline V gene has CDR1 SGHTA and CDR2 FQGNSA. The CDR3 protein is CASSLGLAVSYEQYF. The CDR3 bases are TGTGCCAGCAGCTTGGGACTAGCGGTCTCCTACGAGCAGTACTTC.

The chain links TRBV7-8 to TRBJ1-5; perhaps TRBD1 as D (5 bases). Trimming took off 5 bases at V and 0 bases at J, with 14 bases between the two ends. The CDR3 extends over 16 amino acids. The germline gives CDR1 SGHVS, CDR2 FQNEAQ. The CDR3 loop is CASSSTGRNSNQPQHF. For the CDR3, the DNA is TGTGCCAGCAGCAGTACGGGACGGAATAGCAATCAGCCCCAGCATTTT.

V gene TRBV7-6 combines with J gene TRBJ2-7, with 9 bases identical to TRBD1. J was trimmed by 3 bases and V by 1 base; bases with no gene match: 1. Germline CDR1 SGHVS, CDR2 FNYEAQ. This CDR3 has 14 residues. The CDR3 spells CASSLGGQGYEQYF. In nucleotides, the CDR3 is TGTGCCAGCAGCTTAGGGGGACAGGGCTACGAGCAGTACTTC.

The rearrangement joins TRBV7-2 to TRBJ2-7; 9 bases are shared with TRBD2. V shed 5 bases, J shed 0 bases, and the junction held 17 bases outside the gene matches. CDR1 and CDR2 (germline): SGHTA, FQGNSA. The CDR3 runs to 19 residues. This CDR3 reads CASSTYWVRLADSSYEQYF. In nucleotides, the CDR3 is TGTGCCAGCAGCACGTACTGGGTCCGACTAGCGGATAGCTCCTACGAGCAGTACTTC.

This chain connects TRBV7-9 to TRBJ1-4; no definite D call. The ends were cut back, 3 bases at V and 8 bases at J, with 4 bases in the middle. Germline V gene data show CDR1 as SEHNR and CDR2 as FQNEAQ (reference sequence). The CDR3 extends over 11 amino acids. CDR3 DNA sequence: TGTGCCAGCAGCTTTGAGGAAAAACTGTTTTTT. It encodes CASSFEEKLFF.

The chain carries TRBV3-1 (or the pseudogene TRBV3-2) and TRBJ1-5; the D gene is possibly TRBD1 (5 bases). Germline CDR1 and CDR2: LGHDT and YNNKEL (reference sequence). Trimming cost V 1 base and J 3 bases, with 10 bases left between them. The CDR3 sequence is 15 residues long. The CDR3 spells CASSQGAGINQPQHF. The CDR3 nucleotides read TGTGCCAGCAGCCAAGGGGCAGGGATCAATCAGCCCCAGCATTTT.

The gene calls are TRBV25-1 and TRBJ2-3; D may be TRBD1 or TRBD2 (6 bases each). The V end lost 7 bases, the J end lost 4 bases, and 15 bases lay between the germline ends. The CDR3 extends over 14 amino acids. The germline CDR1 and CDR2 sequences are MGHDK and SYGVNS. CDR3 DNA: TGTGCCAGCACCTTAGGGGGGAAGGCAGATACGCAGTATTTT. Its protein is CASTLGGKADTQYF.

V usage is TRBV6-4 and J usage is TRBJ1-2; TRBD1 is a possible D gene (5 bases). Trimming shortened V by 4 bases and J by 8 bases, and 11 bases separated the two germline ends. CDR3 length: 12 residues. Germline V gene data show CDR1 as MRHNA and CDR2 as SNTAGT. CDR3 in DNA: TGTGCCAGCAGTGCACCCCAGGGCGGCTACACCTTC. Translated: CASSAPQGGYTF.

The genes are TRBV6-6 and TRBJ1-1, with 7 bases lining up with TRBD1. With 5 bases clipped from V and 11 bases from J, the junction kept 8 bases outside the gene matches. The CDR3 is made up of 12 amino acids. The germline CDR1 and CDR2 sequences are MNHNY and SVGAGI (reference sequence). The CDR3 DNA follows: TGTGCCAGCAGTCCGACAGGGCCGGAGGCTTTCTTT. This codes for CASSPTGPEAFF.

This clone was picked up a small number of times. The CDR3 here is CASSAQSNTEAFF. In nucleotides, the CDR3 is TGTGCCAGTAGTGCTCAAAGTAACACTGAAGCTTTCTTT. The chain employs TRBV19 and TRBJ1-1; D is ambiguous. CDR1 is LNHDA, CDR2 SQIVND, per germline (reference sequence). The CDR3 totals 13 residues. Between the trimmed V and J ends, which lost 5 bases and 2 bases, there was a span of 9 bases.

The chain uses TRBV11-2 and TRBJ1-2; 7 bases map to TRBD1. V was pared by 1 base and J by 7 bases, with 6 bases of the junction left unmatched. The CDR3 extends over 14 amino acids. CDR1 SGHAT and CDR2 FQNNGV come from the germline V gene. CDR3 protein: CASSLVQGGGGYTF. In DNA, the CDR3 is TGTGCCAGCAGCTTAGTTCAGGGGGGCGGTGGCTACACCTTC.

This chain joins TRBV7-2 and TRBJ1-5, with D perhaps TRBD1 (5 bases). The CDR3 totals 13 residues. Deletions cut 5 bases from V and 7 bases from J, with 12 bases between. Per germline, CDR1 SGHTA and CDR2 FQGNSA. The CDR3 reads CASSPQGGQPQHF. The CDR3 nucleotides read TGTGCCAGCAGCCCCCAGGGAGGGCAGCCCCAGCATTTT.

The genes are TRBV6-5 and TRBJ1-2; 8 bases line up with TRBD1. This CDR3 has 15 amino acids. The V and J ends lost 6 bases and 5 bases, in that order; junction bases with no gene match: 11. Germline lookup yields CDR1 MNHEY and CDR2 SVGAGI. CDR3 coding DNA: TGTGCCAGCAGGGGCCAGGGGGCAGGGCCGTATGGCTACACCTTC. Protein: CASRGQGAGPYGYTF.

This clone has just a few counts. The CDR3 is CASSSLTRLAGVYEQYF. The CDR3 bases are TGTGCCAGCAGCTCACTAACGCGTCTAGCGGGAGTGTATGAGCAGTACTTC. This chain connects TRBV11-2 to TRBJ2-7, with TRBD2 matching 10 bases. The V gene end was trimmed by 4 bases and the J gene end by 7 bases; junction bases not matched to a gene: 16. CDR1 is SGHAT and CDR2 is FQNNGV in the germline V gene. This CDR3 region has 17 residues.

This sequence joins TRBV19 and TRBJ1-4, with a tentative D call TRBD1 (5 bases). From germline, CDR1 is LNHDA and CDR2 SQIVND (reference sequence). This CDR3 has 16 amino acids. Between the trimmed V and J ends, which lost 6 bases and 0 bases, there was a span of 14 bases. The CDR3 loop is CASRPRELATNEKLFF. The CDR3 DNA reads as TGTGCCAGTAGACCCAGGGAGCTCGCAACTAATGAAAAACTGTTTTTT.

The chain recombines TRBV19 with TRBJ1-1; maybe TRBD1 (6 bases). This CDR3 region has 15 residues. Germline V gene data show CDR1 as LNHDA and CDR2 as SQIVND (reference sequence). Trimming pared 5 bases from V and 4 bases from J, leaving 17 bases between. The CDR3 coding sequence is TGTGCCAGTAGTGTTGCACAGGGAATCGGCACTGAAGCTTTCTTT. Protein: CASSVAQGIGTEAFF. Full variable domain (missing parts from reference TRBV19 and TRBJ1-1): DGGITQSPKYLFRKEGQNVTLSCEQNLNHDAMYWYRQDPGQGLRLIYYSQIVNDFQKGDIAEGYSVSREKKESFPLTVTSAQKNPTAFYLCASSVAQGIGTEAFFGQGTRLTVV.

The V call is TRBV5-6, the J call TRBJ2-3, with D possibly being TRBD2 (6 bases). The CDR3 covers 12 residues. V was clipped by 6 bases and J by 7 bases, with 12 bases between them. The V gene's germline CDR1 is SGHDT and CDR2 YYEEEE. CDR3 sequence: CASTTSLNTQYF. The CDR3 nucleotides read TGTGCCAGCACTACTAGCCTAAATACGCAGTATTTT.

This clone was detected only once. CDR3 sequence: CASTLGLVNQPQHF. The DNA for the CDR3 is TGTGCCAGTACCTTGGGCCTGGTGAATCAGCCCCAGCATTTT. The V gene is TRBV19, the J gene TRBJ1-5; D uncertain. The CDR3 runs to 14 residues. Trimming took 7 bases from V and 4 from J, leaving 14 bases between them. Germline V gives CDR1 LNHDA, CDR2 SQIVND (reference sequence).

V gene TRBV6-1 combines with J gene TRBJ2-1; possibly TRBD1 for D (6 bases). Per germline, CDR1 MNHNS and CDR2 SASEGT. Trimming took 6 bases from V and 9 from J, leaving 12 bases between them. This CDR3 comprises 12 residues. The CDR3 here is CASSKGVSEQFF. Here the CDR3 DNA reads TGTGCCAGCAGCAAGGGGGTGAGTGAGCAGTTCTTC.

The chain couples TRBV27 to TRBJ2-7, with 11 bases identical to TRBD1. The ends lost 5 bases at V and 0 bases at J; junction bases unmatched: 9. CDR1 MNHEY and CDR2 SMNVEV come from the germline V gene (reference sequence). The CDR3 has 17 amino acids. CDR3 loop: CASSRRTGGFLSYEQYF. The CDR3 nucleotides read TGTGCCAGCAGTCGAAGGACAGGGGGCTTCCTCTCCTACGAGCAGTACTTC.

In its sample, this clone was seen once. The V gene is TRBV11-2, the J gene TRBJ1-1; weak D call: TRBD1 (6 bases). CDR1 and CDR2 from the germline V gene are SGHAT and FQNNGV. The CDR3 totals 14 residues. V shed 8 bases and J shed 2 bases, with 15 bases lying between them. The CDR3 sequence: CASVIDRLNTEAFF. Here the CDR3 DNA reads TGTGCCAGCGTAATAGACAGGCTAAACACTGAAGCTTTCTTT.

CDR3 nucleotide sequence: TGTGCCAGCAGTGAACGGCGAGGTAGAGGGGACACTGAAGCTTTCTTT. Amino acids: CASSERRGRGDTEAFF. The rearrangement links TRBV6-1 to TRBJ1-1, with D possibly TRBD1 on 5 matching bases. From germline, CDR1 is MNHNS and CDR2 SASEGT. CDR3 length: 16 residues. The ends were cut back, 2 bases at V and 3 bases at J, with 16 bases in the middle.

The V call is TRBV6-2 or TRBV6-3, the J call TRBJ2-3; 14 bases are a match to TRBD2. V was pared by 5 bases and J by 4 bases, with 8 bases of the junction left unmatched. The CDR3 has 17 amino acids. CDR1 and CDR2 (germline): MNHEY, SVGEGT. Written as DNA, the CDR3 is TGTGCCAGCAGTCCATGGAGACTAGCGGGGGGGTCAGATACGCAGTATTTT. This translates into CASSPWRLAGGSDTQYF.

CDR3 bases: TGTGCCAGCAGCCGTGACGGGGGGTCCGGCAAAAACATTCAGTACTTC. Amino acids: CASSRDGGSGKNIQYF. V gene TRBV5-4 combines with J gene TRBJ2-4; 7 bases are shared with TRBD2. Germline V gives CDR1 SGHNT, CDR2 YYREEE (reference sequence). Trimming took 4 bases from V and 3 from J; bases not matched to a gene: 10. CDR3 length: 16 residues.

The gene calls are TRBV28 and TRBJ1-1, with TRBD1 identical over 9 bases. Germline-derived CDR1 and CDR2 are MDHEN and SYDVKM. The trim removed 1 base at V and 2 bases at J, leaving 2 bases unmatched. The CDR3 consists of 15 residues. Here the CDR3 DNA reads TGTGCCAGCAGTTTATACAGGGGGCATAACACTGAAGCTTTCTTT. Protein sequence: CASSLYRGHNTEAFF.